The rows below give T cell receptor beta chains drawn from one sample of a study of shared clonotypes between healthy human individuals. The protocol was immunoSEQ multiplex PCR, while the TCRdb copy is restricted to in-frame clones and leaves out a portion. Seen here are about 2.1 million clones, just over 90% observed once, and the top ten hold about 1.8%. Sequencing was carried out using naive CD8+ T cells from PBMCs. The receptors were gathered from a man between 18 and 29 years old in good health. Some clones in this sample may be carry-over from other donors' samples. CDR3s include the opening cysteine and the closing phenylalanine or tryptophan. Clone size is not always given. Where it is, it says once, few, many or a class for expanded clones.

clone_size	v_call	j_call	cdr3_aa
NA	TRBV28	TRBJ2-7	CASSSPLTGSSYEQYF
NA	TRBV28	TRBJ2-2	CASSGDREGGELFF
few	TRBV27	TRBJ1-1	CASSLRANTEAFF
NA	TRBV7-9	TRBJ2-7	CASSPYLGDSSYEQYF
NA	TRBV4-1	TRBJ2-7	CASSHRQAQIYEQYF
NA	TRBV19	TRBJ1-1	CASSQDPGQVVAFF
NA	TRBV9	TRBJ2-2	CASSVSGNTGELFF
NA	TRBV29-1	TRBJ2-7	CSAVNYEQYF
NA	TRBV27	TRBJ1-1	CASSSWGGGMGWGAFF
NA	TRBV7-6	TRBJ2-3	CASSPRTTDTQYF
NA	TRBV19	TRBJ2-4	CASSILGGAKNIQYF
NA	TRBV7-9	TRBJ2-7	CASSLATYEQYF
NA	TRBV7-9	TRBJ1-2	CASSSRQTINYGYTF
NA	TRBV7-8	TRBJ2-7	CASSKLLDRGNEQYF
NA	TRBV29-1	TRBJ2-1	CSVGGNEQFF